This T cell receptor beta chain emerged from a study of shared clonotypes between healthy human individuals. Whole-study findings and limits: When compared with the clonotypes that were shared by all four sorted-subset donors, the non-shared clonotypes turned out to have lower generation probabilities. Sorted-subset samples were not fully sequenced, rarefaction indicated.

On this clone itself: Antigen unknown.

Between the trimmed V and J ends, which lost 6 bases and 3 bases, there was a span of 11 bases. The CDR3 runs to 13 residues. Germline CDR1 reads ENHRY; CDR2 reads SYGVKD. Generated by immunoSEQ multiplex PCR, the TCRdb table keeps only in-frame clones and is missing some. The sample has approximately 2.5 million clones, approximately 94% seen once. The sequence derives from a man between 18 and 29 years old in good health. Some clones in this sample may be carry-over from other donors' samples. The sequenced sample was naive CD4+ T cells from PBMCs. The subset denotes: CD45RA+ positively selected. This chain links TRBV10-3 with TRBJ1-1; D remains unclear. The CDR3: CAISERVHTEAFF. The CDR3 DNA reads TGTGCCATCAGCGAGAGGGTCCACACTGAAGCTTTCTTT.